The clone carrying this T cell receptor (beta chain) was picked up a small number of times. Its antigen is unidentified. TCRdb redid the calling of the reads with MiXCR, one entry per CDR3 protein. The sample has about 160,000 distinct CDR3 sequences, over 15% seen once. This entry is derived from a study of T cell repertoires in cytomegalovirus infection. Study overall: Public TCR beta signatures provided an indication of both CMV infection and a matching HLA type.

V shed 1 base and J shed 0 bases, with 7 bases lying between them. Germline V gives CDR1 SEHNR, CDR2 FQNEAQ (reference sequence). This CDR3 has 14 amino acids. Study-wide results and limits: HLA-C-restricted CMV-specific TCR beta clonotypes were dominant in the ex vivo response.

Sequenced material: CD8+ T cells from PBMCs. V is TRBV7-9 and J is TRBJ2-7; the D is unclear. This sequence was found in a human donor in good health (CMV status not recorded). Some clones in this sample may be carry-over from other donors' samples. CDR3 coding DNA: TGTGCCAGCAGCTTAGGGGTCAACTCCTACGAGCAGTACTTC. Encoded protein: CASSLGVNSYEQYF.